This T cell receptor (beta chain) was profiled in a study of blood T cells in healthy people across ages. Notes on the study in general: Long-lived and aged donors differed, with more naive CD4+ cells and higher diversity in the long-lived.

Peripheral blood samples of approximately 10 milliliters were drawn from each donor. V lost 7 bases, J lost 10 bases, and 20 bases lay in between. The CDR3 is 13 residues long. Looked up from germline, CDR1 is SQVTM and CDR2 is ANQGSEA. A second PCR of about 7 to 12 cycles used a sample-barcoded 5' primer and a J-beta primer mix. From the 5' RACE reads, TCRdb called clonotypes with MiXCR, one entry per CDR3 protein. The sample includes some 1.8 million distinct CDR3 sequences, roughly two fifths of them seen just once. Of note for this clonotype: Its antigen is currently unknown.

This TCR derives from a human donor in good health. The genes are TRBV29-1 and TRBJ2-1; D may be TRBD1 (6 bases). The material sequenced was blood. CDR3 coding DNA: TGCAGCGCCGGTCAAACAGGGAGCTACGAGCAGTTCTTC. It specifies CSAGQTGSYEQFF.